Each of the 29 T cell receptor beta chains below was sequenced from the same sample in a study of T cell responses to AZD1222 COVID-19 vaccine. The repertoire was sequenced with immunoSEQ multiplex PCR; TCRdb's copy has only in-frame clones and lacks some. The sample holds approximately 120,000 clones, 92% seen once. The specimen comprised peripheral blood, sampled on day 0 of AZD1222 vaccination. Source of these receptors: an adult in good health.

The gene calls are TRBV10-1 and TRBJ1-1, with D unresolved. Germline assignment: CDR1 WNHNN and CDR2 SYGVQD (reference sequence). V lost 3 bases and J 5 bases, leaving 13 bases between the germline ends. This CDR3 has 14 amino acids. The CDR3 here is CASSDKGGTTEAFF. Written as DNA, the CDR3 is TGCGCCAGCAGTGATAAGGGAGGAACGACTGAAGCTTTCTTT.

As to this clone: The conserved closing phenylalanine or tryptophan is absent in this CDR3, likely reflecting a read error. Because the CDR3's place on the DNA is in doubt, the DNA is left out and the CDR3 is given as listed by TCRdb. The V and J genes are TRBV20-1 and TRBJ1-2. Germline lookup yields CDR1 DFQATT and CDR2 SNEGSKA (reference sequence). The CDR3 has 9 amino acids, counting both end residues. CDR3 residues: CSARRAARN.

The CDR3 protein is CASSVPIVTSDSYNEQFF. CDR3 sequence (DNA): TGTGCCAGCAGCGTTCCAATTGTTACTAGCGACTCCTACAATGAGCAGTTCTTC. The J gene is TRBJ2-1, the V gene TRBV9; 7 positions match TRBD2. The CDR3 runs to 18 residues. Germline trimming cut 2 bases from V and 0 bases from J; bases unmatched to any gene: 11. CDR1 is SGDLS and CDR2 is YYNGEE in the germline V gene.

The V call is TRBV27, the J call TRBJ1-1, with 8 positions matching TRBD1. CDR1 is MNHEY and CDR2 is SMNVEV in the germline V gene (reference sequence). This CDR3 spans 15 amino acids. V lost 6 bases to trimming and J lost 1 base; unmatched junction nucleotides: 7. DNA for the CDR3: TGTGCCAGCAGCCAAGACGGACAGGGGAACACTGAAGCTTTCTTT. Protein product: CASSQDGQGNTEAFF.

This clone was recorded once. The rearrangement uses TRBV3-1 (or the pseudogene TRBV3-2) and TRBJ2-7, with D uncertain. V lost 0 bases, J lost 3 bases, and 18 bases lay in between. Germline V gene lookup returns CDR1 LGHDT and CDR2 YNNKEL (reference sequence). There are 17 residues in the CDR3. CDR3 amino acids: CASSQDLTELPLYEQYF. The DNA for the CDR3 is TGTGCCAGCAGCCAAGACCTTACAGAGCTACCGCTCTACGAGCAGTACTTC.

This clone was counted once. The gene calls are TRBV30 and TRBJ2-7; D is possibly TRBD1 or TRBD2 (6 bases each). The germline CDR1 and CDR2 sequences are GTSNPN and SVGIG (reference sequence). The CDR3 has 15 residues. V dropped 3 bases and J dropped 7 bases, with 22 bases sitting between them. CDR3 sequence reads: CAWSRPGLQGNEQYF. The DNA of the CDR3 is TGTGCCTGGAGCAGGCCGGGACTCCAGGGGAATGAGCAGTACTTC.

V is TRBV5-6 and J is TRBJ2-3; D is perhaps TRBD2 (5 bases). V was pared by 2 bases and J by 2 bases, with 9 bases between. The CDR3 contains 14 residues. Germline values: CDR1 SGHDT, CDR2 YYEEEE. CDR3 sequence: CASSFEGYTDTQYF. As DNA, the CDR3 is TGTGCCAGCAGCTTTGAGGGATACACAGATACGCAGTATTTT.

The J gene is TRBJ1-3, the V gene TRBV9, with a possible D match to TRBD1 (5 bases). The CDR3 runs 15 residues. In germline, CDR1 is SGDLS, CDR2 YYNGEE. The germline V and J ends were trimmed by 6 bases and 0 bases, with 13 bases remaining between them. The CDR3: CASTWDGHSGNTIYF. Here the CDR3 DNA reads TGTGCCAGCACCTGGGACGGCCACTCTGGAAACACCATATATTTT.

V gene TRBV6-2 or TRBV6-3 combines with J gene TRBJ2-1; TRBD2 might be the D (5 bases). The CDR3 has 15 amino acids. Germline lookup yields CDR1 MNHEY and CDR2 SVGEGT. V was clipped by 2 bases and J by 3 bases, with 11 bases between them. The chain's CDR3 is CASSYLSRDYNEQFF. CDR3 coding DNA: TGTGCCAGCAGTTACCTCTCCCGGGACTACAATGAGCAGTTCTTC.

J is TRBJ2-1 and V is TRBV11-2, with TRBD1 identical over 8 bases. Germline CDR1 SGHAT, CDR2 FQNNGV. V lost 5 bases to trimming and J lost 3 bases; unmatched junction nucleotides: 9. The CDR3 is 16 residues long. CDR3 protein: CASSDYRGDFYNEQFF. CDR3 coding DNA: TGTGCCAGCAGCGATTACAGGGGGGACTTCTACAATGAGCAGTTCTTC.

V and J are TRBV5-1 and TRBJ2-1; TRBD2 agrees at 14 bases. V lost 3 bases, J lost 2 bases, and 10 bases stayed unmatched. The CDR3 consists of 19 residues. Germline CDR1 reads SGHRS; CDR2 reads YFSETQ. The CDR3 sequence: CASSSIGTSGSITYNEQFF. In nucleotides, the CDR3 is TGCGCCAGCAGCTCGATAGGGACTAGCGGGAGCATCACCTACAATGAGCAGTTCTTC.

CDR3 protein: CSASSGGGATNQPQHF. DNA of the CDR3: TGCAGTGCTAGTAGTGGAGGAGGGGCTACGAATCAGCCCCAGCATTTT. The rearrangement uses TRBV20-1 and TRBJ1-5; tentative D call: TRBD1 (5 bases). The V and J ends lost 3 bases and 4 bases respectively, with 19 bases between them. This CDR3 is 16 amino acids long. Germline values: CDR1 DFQATT, CDR2 SNEGSKA (reference sequence).

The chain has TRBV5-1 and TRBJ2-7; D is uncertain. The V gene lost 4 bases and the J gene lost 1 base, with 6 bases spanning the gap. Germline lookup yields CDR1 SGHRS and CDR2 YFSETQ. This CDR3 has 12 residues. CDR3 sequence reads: CASSVGSYEQYF. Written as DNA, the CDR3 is TGCGCCAGCAGCGTAGGGTCCTACGAGCAGTACTTC.

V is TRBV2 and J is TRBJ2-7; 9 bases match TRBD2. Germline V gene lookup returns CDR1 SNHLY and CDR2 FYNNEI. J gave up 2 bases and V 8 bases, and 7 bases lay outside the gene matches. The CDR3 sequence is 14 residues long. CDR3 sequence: CASRRLAETYEQYF. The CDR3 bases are TGTGCCAGCCGAAGACTAGCGGAAACCTACGAGCAGTACTTC.

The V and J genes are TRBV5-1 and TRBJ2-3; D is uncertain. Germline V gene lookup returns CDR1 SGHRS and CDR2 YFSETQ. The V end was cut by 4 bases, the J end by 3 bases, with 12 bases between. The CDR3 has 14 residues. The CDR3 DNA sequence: TGCGCCAGCAGCCCCGATTATGCTACAGATACGCAGTATTTT. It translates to CASSPDYATDTQYF. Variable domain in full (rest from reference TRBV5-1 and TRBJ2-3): KAGVTQTPRYLIKTRGQQVTLSCSPISGHRSVSWYQQTPGQGLQFLFEYFSETQRNKGNFPGRFSGRQFSNSRSEMNVSTLELGDSALYLCASSPDYATDTQYFGPGTRLTVL.

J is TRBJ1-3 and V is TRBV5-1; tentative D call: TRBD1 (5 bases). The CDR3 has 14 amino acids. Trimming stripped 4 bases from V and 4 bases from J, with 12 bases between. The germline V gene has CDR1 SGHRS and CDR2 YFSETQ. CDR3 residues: CASSTSGQGNTIYF. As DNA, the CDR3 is TGCGCCAGCAGCACATCAGGGCAAGGAAACACCATATATTTT. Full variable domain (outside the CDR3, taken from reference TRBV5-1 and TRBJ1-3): KAGVTQTPRYLIKTRGQQVTLSCSPISGHRSVSWYQQTPGQGLQFLFEYFSETQRNKGNFPGRFSGRQFSNSRSEMNVSTLELGDSALYLCASSTSGQGNTIYFGEGSWLTVV.

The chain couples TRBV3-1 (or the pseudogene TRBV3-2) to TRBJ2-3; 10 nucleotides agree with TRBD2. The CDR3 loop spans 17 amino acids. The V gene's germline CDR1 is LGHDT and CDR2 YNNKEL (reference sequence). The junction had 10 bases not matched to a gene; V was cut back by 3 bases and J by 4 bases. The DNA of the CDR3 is TGTGCCAGCAGCCAGGGTTGGCTAGCGGGAGACGCAGATACGCAGTATTTT. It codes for CASSQGWLAGDADTQYF.

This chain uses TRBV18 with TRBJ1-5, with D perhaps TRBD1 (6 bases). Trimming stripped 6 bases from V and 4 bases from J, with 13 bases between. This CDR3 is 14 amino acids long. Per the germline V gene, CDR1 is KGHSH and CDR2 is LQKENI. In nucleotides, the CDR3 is TGTGCCAGCTCGCCGGACAGAGTAAATCAGCCCCAGCATTTT. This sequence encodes CASSPDRVNQPQHF.

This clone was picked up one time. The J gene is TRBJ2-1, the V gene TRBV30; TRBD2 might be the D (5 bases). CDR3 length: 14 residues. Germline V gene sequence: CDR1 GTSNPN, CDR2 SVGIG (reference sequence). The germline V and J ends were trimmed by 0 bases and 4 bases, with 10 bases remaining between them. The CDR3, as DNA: TGTGCCTGGAGTGTGGTTCGGGGTTACAATGAGCAGTTCTTC. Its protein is CAWSVVRGYNEQFF.

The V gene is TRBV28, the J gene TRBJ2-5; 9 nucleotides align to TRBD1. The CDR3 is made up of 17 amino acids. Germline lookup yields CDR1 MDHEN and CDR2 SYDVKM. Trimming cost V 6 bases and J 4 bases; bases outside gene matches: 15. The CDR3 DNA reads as TGTGCCAGCAGCCGAATGCTCGGACAGGGGAGGGGAGAGACCCAGTACTTC. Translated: CASSRMLGQGRGETQYF.

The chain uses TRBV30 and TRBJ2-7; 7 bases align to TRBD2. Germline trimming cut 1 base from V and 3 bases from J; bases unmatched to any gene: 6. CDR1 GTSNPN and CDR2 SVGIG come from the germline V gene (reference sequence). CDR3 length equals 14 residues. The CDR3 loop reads CAWSGIAGYYEQYF. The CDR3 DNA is TGTGCCTGGAGTGGGATAGCGGGCTACTACGAGCAGTACTTC.

The CDR3 DNA follows: TGTGCCAGCAGCTTGGCGGACAGGGTAGGCAATGAGCAGTTCTTC. Translating gives CASSLADRVGNEQFF. The chain combines TRBV5-4 with TRBJ2-1; 8 bases agree with TRBD1. The CDR3 has 15 amino acids. Germline loops: CDR1 SGHNT, CDR2 YYREEE (reference sequence). V lost 0 bases and J lost 6; bases outside the gene matches: 5.

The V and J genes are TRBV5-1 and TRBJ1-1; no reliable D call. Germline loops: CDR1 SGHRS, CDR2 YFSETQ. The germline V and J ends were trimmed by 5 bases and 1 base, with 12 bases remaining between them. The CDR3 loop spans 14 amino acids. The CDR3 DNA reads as TGCGCCAGCAGGCCCTCCAAGGGGAACACTGAAGCTTTCTTT. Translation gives CASRPSKGNTEAFF.

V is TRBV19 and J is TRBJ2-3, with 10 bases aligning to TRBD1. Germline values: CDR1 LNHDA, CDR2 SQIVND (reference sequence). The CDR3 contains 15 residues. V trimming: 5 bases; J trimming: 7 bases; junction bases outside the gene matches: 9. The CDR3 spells CASSASGTGAYTQYF. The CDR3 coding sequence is TGTGCCAGTAGTGCCTCCGGGACAGGGGCGTATACGCAGTATTTT. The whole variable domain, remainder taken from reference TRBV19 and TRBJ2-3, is DGGITQSPKYLFRKEGQNVTLSCEQNLNHDAMYWYRQDPGQGLRLIYYSQIVNDFQKGDIAEGYSVSREKKESFPLTVTSAQKNPTAFYLCASSASGTGAYTQYFGPGTRLTVL.

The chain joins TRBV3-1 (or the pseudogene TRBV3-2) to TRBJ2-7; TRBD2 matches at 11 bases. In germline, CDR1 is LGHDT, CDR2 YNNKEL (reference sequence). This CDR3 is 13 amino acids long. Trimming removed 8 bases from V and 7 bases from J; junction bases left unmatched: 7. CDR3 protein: CASLLAGVGEQYF. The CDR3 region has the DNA TGTGCCAGCTTACTAGCGGGAGTTGGGGAGCAGTACTTC.

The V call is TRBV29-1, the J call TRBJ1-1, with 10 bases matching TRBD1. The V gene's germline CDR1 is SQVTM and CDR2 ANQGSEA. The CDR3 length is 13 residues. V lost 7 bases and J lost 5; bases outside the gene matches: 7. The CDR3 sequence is CSGNRDRGTEAFF. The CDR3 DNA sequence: TGCAGCGGCAACCGGGACAGGGGTACTGAAGCTTTCTTT.

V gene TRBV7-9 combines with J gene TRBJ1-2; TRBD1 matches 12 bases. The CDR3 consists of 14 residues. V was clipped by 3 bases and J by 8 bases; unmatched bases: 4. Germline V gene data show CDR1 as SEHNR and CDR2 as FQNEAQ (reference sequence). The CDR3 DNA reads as TGTGCCAGCAGCTTCCGGGACAGGGGGCTGGGCTACACCTTC. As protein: CASSFRDRGLGYTF.

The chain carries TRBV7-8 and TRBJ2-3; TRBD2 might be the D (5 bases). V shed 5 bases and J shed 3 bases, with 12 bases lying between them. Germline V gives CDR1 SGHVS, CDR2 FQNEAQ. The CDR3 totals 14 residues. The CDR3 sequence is CASSRRRVTDTQYF. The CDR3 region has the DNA TGTGCCAGCAGCCGCAGGCGGGTAACAGATACGCAGTATTTT.

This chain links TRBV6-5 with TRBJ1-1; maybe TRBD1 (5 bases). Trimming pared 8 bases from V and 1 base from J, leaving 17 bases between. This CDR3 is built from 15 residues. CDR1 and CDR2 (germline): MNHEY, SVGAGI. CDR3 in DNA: TGTGCCAGCCGCCAGGGTAGAGGGTGGAACACTGAAGCTTTCTTT. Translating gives CASRQGRGWNTEAFF.